This T cell receptor beta chain was recorded in a study of blood T cells in healthy people across ages. About the study: Template switching captured about one barcoded beta molecule per two T cells. Study observations and caveats: With unsorted PBMCs, a conclusive comparison of naive versus antigen-experienced cells was not possible. Across the age range, TCR beta diversity per million T cells fell in a roughly linear way.

It was with a sample-barcoded 5' primer and a J-beta primer mix that a second PCR of roughly 6 to 11 cycles was run. TCRdb re-analysed the 5' RACE reads in MiXCR, keeping a single row per CDR3 protein. The sample gives almost 1 million distinct CDR3 sequences, roughly 51% of which show up once; about a fifth is in the top ten. Caucasian, healthy and from Russia, the donors were aged between roughly 6 and 95. V was pared by 0 bases and J by 5 bases, with 8 bases between. The CDR3 covers 13 residues. Germline V gives CDR1 MNHEY, CDR2 SMNVEV (reference sequence). This clonotype was counted between two and nine times. What it binds is unknown.

This TCR was sampled from a woman aged 55-69 years in good health. Material: blood. The J gene is TRBJ2-7, the V gene TRBV27; no firm D call. CDR3: CASSLSTRNEQYF. CDR3 in DNA: TGTGCCAGCAGTTTATCGACAAGGAACGAGCAGTACTTC.